The 27 T cell receptor beta chains in this list originate from one sample, sequenced in a study of blood T cell repertoires in COVID-19 (dated by TCRdb to 2020 to 2022). Libraries were prepared through the immunoSEQ multiplex PCR assay. The table was pulled from immuneACCESS by TCRdb, which kept in-frame rearrangements only. Such tables lose some clones; where checked, under half of the loss comes from unresolved V genes, and the rest has no known cause. The sample table holds about 35,000 clones, of which 87% were seen once. Around a tenth of the sample lies in the top ten. The sample taken for sequencing was peripheral blood. The receptors were gathered from an elderly man with active COVID-19.

The V call is TRBV27, the J call TRBJ2-1; 13 bases agree with TRBD2. CDR3 size: 15 residues. CDR1 is MNHEY and CDR2 is SMNVEV in the germline V gene (reference sequence). J gave up 9 bases and V 6 bases, and 8 bases lay outside the gene matches. The CDR3 sequence is CASSRTSGSLSEQFF. The CDR3 nucleotides read TGTGCCAGCAGCCGGACTAGCGGGAGTCTTAGTGAGCAGTTCTTC.

The V call is TRBV7-9, the J call TRBJ2-5; 7 nucleotides align to TRBD1. V lost 6 bases and J lost 2; bases outside the gene matches: 12. CDR3 length: 16 amino acids. Germline-derived CDR1 and CDR2 are SEHNR and FQNEAQ (reference sequence). CDR3 nucleotides: TGTGCCAGCAGTCCTTCGACAGGGAGAAGTCAAGAGACCCAGTACTTC. This gives the protein CASSPSTGRSQETQYF. The variable domain in full, with the rest retrieved from reference TRBV7-9 and TRBJ2-5, is DTGVSQNPRHKITKRGQNVTFRCDPISEHNRLYWYRQTLGQGPEFLTYFQNEAQLEKSRLLSDRFSAERPKGSFSTLEIQRTEQGDSAMYLCASSPSTGRSQETQYFGPGTRLLVL.

With regard to this clone: Other nucleotide sequences from this sample produce the same CDR3. The chain combines TRBV28 with TRBJ1-5; the match to TRBD1 covers 11 bases. Germline-derived CDR1 and CDR2 are MDHEN and SYDVKM. Losses at the gene ends were 6 bases for V and 2 bases for J; bases not matched to a gene: 15. This CDR3 has 19 residues. The CDR3 DNA reads as TGTGCCAGCAGCCCTATGGACAGGGGGCGCGTTAGGGGCAATCAGCCCCAGCATTTT. It encodes CASSPMDRGRVRGNQPQHF.

CDR3 coding DNA: TGCGCCAGCAGCCCAAAGGGAGGGCCGCGAGATGAGCAGTTCTTC. Translation gives CASSPKGGPRDEQFF. The chain couples TRBV4-1 to TRBJ2-1; 7 nucleotides agree with TRBD2. This CDR3 contains 15 residues. V lost 4 bases and J lost 8; bases outside the gene matches: 11. Germline V gene lookup returns CDR1 MGHRA and CDR2 YSYEKL.

The chain joins TRBV7-2 to TRBJ1-5; a possible D gene is TRBD1 (6 bases). CDR1 and CDR2 from the germline V gene are SGHTA and FQGNSA. Trimming removed 5 bases at V and 1 base at J, with 12 bases between. The CDR3 is 15 amino acids. CDR3 nucleotide sequence: TGTGCCAGCAGCCCTTTTGACAGGAGCAATCAGCCCCAGCATTTT. Encoded protein: CASSPFDRSNQPQHF.

This clone was recorded a few times. The CDR3 DNA sequence: TGTGCCAGCGAAGGGGGAATCGAGCAGTACTTC. Translation gives CASEGGIEQYF. The chain joins TRBV6-5 to TRBJ2-7; tentatively, D is TRBD1 (6 bases). The CDR3 consists of 11 residues. V was trimmed by 8 bases and J by 6 bases, leaving 11 bases between them. Germline V gene sequence: CDR1 MNHEY, CDR2 SVGAGI.

V and J are TRBV5-1 and TRBJ1-4, with TRBD1 as a possible D gene (5 bases). CDR1 SGHRS and CDR2 YFSETQ come from the germline V gene. V shed 2 bases and J shed 7 bases, with 12 bases lying between them. The CDR3 loop spans 14 amino acids. For the CDR3, the DNA is TGCGCCAGCAGCTTTTGGCAGGGAAGTGAAAAACTGTTTTTT. Translated: CASSFWQGSEKLFF.

The chain carries TRBV23-1 and TRBJ1-4, with D hard to call. TRBV23-1 is an ORF, and what it does is uncertain. Between the trimmed V and J ends, which lost 5 bases and 0 bases, there was a span of 13 bases. The CDR3 is 16 amino acids. The CDR3: CASSTGESSTNEKLFF. The CDR3 nucleotides are TGCGCCAGCAGTACCGGGGAGTCTTCAACTAATGAAAAACTGTTTTTT.

The chain couples TRBV10-1 to TRBJ2-2, with no clear D. Trimming cost V 6 bases and J 3 bases, with 14 bases left between them. The CDR3 has 15 amino acids. The V gene's germline CDR1 is WNHNN and CDR2 SYGVQD (reference sequence). CDR3 loop: CASSRDRSDTGELFF. The CDR3 region has the DNA TGCGCCAGCAGCAGAGACCGGAGCGACACCGGGGAGCTGTTTTTT.

The rearrangement links TRBV5-1 to TRBJ1-4; D is perhaps TRBD1 (6 bases). Deletions cut 1 base from V and 2 bases from J, with 6 bases between. The germline V gene encodes CDR1 SGHRS and CDR2 YFSETQ. The CDR3 is 14 amino acids. CDR3 in amino acids: CASSLRGTNEKLFF. The CDR3 DNA sequence: TGCGCCAGCAGCTTGAGGGGGACTAATGAAAAACTGTTTTTT.

The genes are TRBV30 and TRBJ1-1; D call uncertain. CDR3 length: 18 amino acids. Trimming removed 0 bases at V and 0 bases at J, with 20 bases between. Looked up from germline, CDR1 is GTSNPN and CDR2 is SVGIG (reference sequence). DNA for the CDR3: TGTGCCTGGAGTGTACTATTCAGATTAACCGGAATGAACACTGAAGCTTTCTTT. Its protein is CAWSVLFRLTGMNTEAFF.

This chain connects TRBV21-1 to TRBJ1-2. TRBV21-1 is given as a pseudogene. This CDR3 has 16 residues. In DNA, the CDR3 is TGTGCCAGCAGCAAGGGGACTCAAAGGAGGCTCTATGGCTACACCTTC. This gives the protein CASSKGTQRRLYGYTF.

The chain joins TRBV4-3 to TRBJ2-1, with D unclear. Looked up from germline, CDR1 is LGHNA and CDR2 is YSLEER. Trimming pared 1 base from V and 0 bases from J, leaving 13 bases between. The CDR3 has 17 amino acids. CDR3 DNA: TGCGCCAGCAGCCAAGGGGTGGGCCGTAGCTCCTACAATGAGCAGTTCTTC. Encoded protein: CASSQGVGRSSYNEQFF.

V is TRBV5-5 and J is TRBJ1-5; 7 bases fit TRBD1. V was pared by 1 base and J by 7 bases, with 8 bases of the junction left unmatched. Germline V CDR1 and CDR2: SGHKS, YYEKEE (reference sequence). This CDR3 contains 15 residues. As DNA, the CDR3 is TGTGCCAGCAGCTTGTGGTCGGACAGGAGCCAGCCCCAGCATTTT. Its protein product is CASSLWSDRSQPQHF.

The chain recombines TRBV28 with TRBJ2-7; D not certain. Germline V lookup: CDR1 MDHEN, CDR2 SYDVKM. The length of the CDR3 is 14 residues. The V end was cut by 8 bases, the J end by 3 bases, with 17 bases between. In DNA, the CDR3 is TGTGCCAGCCTTGCGGTTGGCCAGATCTACGAGCAGTACTTC. It encodes CASLAVGQIYEQYF.

V usage is TRBV7-9 and J usage is TRBJ1-1, with D hard to call. V lost 1 base to trimming and J lost 0 bases, with 3 bases between them. CDR3 size: 13 residues. Germline V gene data show CDR1 as SEHNR and CDR2 as FQNEAQ (reference sequence). The CDR3 is CASSLGMNTEAFF. CDR3 nucleotide sequence: TGTGCCAGCAGCTTAGGTATGAACACTGAAGCTTTCTTT.

The genes are TRBV7-9 and TRBJ2-5; D perhaps matches TRBD2 (6 bases). CDR1 and CDR2 from the germline V gene are SEHNR and FQNEAQ (reference sequence). The CDR3 totals 15 residues. Between the trimmed V and J ends, which lost 3 bases and 2 bases, there was a span of 13 bases. The CDR3 here is CASSFPPGLQETQYF. CDR3 sequence (DNA): TGTGCCAGCAGCTTCCCTCCGGGACTTCAAGAGACCCAGTACTTC.

This chain links TRBV3-1 (or the pseudogene TRBV3-2) with TRBJ2-2; tentative D call: TRBD2 (5 bases). V lost 2 bases to trimming and J lost 7 bases, with 11 bases between them. Per germline, CDR1 LGHDT and CDR2 YNNKEL (reference sequence). The CDR3 is 14 residues long. The CDR3 nucleotides are TGTGCCAGCAGCCAATCGACTACTGGCGGGGAGCTGTTTTTT. Translation: CASSQSTTGGELFF.

This chain links TRBV2 with TRBJ2-1, with 10 bases lining up with TRBD1. Per germline, CDR1 SNHLY and CDR2 FYNNEI. This CDR3 comprises 14 residues. V dropped 6 bases and J dropped 8; count of bases not matched to a gene: 7. The DNA of the CDR3 is TGTGCCAGCAGGGTGGACAGGGGGGCCGATGAGCAGTTCTTC. Translated: CASRVDRGADEQFF.

V usage is TRBV13 and J usage is TRBJ2-4; TRBD2 matches at 13 bases. This CDR3 has 18 amino acids. V dropped 4 bases and J dropped 0; count of bases not matched to a gene: 6. Germline V gene sequence: CDR1 PRHDT, CDR2 FYEKMQ (reference sequence). CDR3: CASSYGLAGDLAKNIQYF. In DNA, the CDR3 is TGTGCCAGCAGCTACGGACTAGCGGGAGATCTAGCCAAAAACATTCAGTACTTC.

V and J are TRBV6-6 and TRBJ2-7; D ambiguous. The CDR3 spans 13 residues. Germline CDR1 reads MNHNY; CDR2 reads SVGAGI (reference sequence). Trimming took 2 bases from V and 0 from J, leaving 5 bases between them. The CDR3 nucleotides are TGTGCCAGCAGTTACCCGAGCTCCTACGAGCAGTACTTC. Its translation: CASSYPSSYEQYF.

The chain joins TRBV21-1 to TRBJ1-4; TRBD1 is the table's D call and was not checked against the DNA. TRBV21-1 is a pseudogene. This CDR3 is built from 16 residues. The CDR3: CAGFVQGIATNEKLFF. CDR3 sequence (DNA): TGTGCCGGCTTCGTCCAGGGGATTGCAACTAATGAAAAACTGTTTTTT.

CDR3 nucleotide sequence: TGTGCCAGCAGATGGAGCCAGGGGGTTAACTATGGCTACACCTTC. This codes for CASRWSQGVNYGYTF. The V gene is TRBV11-2, the J gene TRBJ1-2, with 7 bases matching TRBD1. This CDR3 spans 15 amino acids. Germline-derived CDR1 and CDR2 are SGHAT and FQNNGV. J gave up 1 base and V 6 bases, and 8 bases lay outside the gene matches.

This clone was seen just once. This chain uses TRBV6-2 or TRBV6-3 with TRBJ2-7; 8 bases line up with TRBD1. The CDR3 is 14 amino acids. CDR1 and CDR2 (germline): MNHEY, SVGEGT. V was pared by 5 bases and J by 5 bases, with 8 bases of the junction left unmatched. The CDR3 here is CASSHQGARDEQYF. In DNA, the CDR3 is TGTGCCAGCAGTCACCAGGGGGCACGAGACGAGCAGTACTTC.

V and J are TRBV6-5 and TRBJ1-2, with TRBD1 matching over 8 bases. Germline CDR1 reads MNHEY; CDR2 reads SVGAGI. V gave up 8 bases and J gave up 7 bases; unmatched junction bases: 9. This CDR3 has 13 residues. The DNA of the CDR3 is TGTGCCAGCTTAGACAGGGGCCTACGTGGCTACACCTTC. Translation gives CASLDRGLRGYTF.

On this clone itself: At one end the junction does not follow the germline gene, possibly because of a read error. The chain recombines TRBV5-6 with TRBJ2-3, with a tentative D call TRBD1 (6 bases). Germline V gives CDR1 SGHDT, CDR2 YYEEEE. The length of the CDR3 is 12 residues. In DNA form, the CDR3 reads TGTGCCAGCAGCTTGTACGGACAGTGGAGCCCTTTT. Translated, it gives CASSLYGQWSPF.

This rearrangement joins TRBV10-3 to TRBJ2-5, with TRBD2 identical over 8 bases. CDR1 is ENHRY and CDR2 is SYGVKD in the germline V gene. The CDR3 is made up of 14 amino acids. With V trimmed by 10 bases and J by 5 bases, 12 bases remained unmatched. Here the CDR3 reads CATRGGAGDETQYF. The CDR3 region has the DNA TGTGCCACCAGGGGAGGAGCGGGGGACGAGACCCAGTACTTC.